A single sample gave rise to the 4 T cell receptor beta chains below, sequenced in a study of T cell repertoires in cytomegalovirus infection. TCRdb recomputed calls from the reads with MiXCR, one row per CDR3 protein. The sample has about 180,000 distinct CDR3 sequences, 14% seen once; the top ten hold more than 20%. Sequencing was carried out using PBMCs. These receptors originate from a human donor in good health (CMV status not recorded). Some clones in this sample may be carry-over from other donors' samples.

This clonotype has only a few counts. This CDR3 reads CARRTSEYYEQYF. In DNA form, the CDR3 reads TGTGCCAGAAGGACTAGCGAATACTACGAGCAGTACTTC. This rearrangement joins TRBV19 to TRBJ2-7; 9 bases align to TRBD2. V dropped 9 bases and J dropped 3; count of bases not matched to a gene: 6. The germline gives CDR1 LNHDA, CDR2 SQIVND (reference sequence). CDR3 length: 13 amino acids. The whole variable domain, remainder taken from reference TRBV19 and TRBJ2-7, is DGGITQSPKYLFRKEGQNVTLSCEQNLNHDAMYWYRQDPGQGLRLIYYSQIVNDFQKGDIAEGYSVSREKKESFPLTVTSAQKNPTAFYLCARRTSEYYEQYFGPGTRLTVT.

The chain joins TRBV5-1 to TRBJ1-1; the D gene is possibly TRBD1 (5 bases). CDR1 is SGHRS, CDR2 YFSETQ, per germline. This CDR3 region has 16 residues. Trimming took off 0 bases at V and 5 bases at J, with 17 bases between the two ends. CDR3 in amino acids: CASSLAVRGGSTEAFF. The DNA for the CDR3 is TGCGCCAGCAGCTTGGCGGTCCGGGGGGGAAGTACTGAAGCTTTCTTT.

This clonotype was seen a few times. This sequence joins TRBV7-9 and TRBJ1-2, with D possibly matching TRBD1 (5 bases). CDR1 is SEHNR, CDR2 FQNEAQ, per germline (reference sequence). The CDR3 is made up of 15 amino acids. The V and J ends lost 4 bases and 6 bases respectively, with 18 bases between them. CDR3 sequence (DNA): TGTGCCAGCAGCTCCACGGGGGGGAACGAGGATGGCTACACCTTC. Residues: CASSSTGGNEDGYTF. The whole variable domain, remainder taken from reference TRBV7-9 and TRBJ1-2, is DTGVSQNPRHKITKRGQNVTFRCDPISEHNRLYWYRQTLGQGPEFLTYFQNEAQLEKSRLLSDRFSAERPKGSFSTLEIQRTEQGDSAMYLCASSSTGGNEDGYTFGSGTRLTVV.

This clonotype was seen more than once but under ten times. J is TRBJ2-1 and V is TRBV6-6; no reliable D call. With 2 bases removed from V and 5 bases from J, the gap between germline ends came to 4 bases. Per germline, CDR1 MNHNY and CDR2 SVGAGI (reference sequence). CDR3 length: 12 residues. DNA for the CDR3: TGTGCCAGCAGTTACAGGGACAATGAGCAGTTCTTC. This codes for CASSYRDNEQFF.